This T cell receptor beta chain derives from a study of T cell repertoires in cytomegalovirus infection. Background on the study: An indication of both CMV infection and matching HLA type came from public TCR beta signatures.

Notes on the study in general: Based on cumulative public TCR beta family frequency, carriers of CMV plus the relevant HLA were identified.

Using its own MiXCR run on the reads, TCRdb lists one record per CDR3 protein. The sample carries a few hundred thousand distinct CDR3 sequences, almost 40% recorded once. Notes on this clonotype: Its antigen is still unknown.

Germline CDR1 reads MNHEY; CDR2 reads SVGEGT. Trimming cost V 10 bases and J 3 bases; bases outside gene matches: 13. This CDR3 comprises 15 residues. Sequenced material: cultured PBMCs, taken from culture after CMV antigen stimulation. The rearrangement joins TRBV6-2 or TRBV6-3 to TRBJ2-7, with 9 bases fitting TRBD2. This TCR was sampled from a human donor in good health (CMV status not recorded). Some clones in this sample may be carry-over from other donors' samples. Here the CDR3 reads CATERLAADDYEQYF. The CDR3, as DNA: TGTGCCACCGAACGACTAGCGGCTGATGACTACGAGCAGTACTTC.